This TCR beta chain was identified in a study of shared clonotypes between healthy human individuals. Overall study: Aged 18 to 49, the donors were a couple of women and a few men. Findings of the study overall: Represented diversity (both genetic and exposure-history) was limited by the small number of donors. Around 4.7% was the fraction of naive CD4 clonotypes found shared across several donors.

Sequencing used immunoSEQ multiplex PCR; TCRdb keeps in-frame clones, though not all of them. The sample carries roughly 2.5 million clones, just over 90% recorded once. As for this clone: Its antigen is currently unknown. This specimen includes other DNA sequences encoding the same CDR3.

Per the germline V gene, CDR1 is ENHRY and CDR2 is SYGVKD. Trimming removed 0 bases at V and 4 bases at J, with 3 bases between. The CDR3 has 12 amino acids. The sample taken for sequencing was naive CD4+ T cells sorted from blood. The subset: CD45RA+ positively selected. The chain is built from TRBV10-3 and TRBJ2-5, with unresolved D. This receptor was obtained from a man between 18 and 35 years old in good health. The CDR3 DNA reads TGTGCCATCAGTGAGTCTTCAGAGACCCAGTACTTC. It yields the protein CAISESSETQYF.